This is a list of T cell receptor beta chains from one sample in a study of blood T cell repertoires in COVID-19. The protocol was immunoSEQ multiplex PCR, while the TCRdb copy is restricted to in-frame clones and leaves out a portion. The sample comprises roughly 240,000 clones, approximately 88% of which are singletons, and roughly 2.5% rests with the top ten. The sequencing input was PBMCs or T cells enriched from blood (not recorded which). These receptors were collected from a woman between 40 and 55 years old with acute COVID-19. The CDR3 runs from the conserved cysteine through the conserved F or W.

v_gene	j_gene	CDR3aa
TRBV6-5	TRBJ1-2	CASSYAGGEGYTF
TRBV6-1	TRBJ2-1	CASSELGGQVYNEQFF
TRBV9	TRBJ1-5	CASSVPREQGFVSNQPQHF
TRBV5-1	TRBJ1-2	CASSLEAGAGGYTF
TRBV5-4	TRBJ2-3	CASSFGGGPGEAQYF
TRBV14	TRBJ1-2	CASREGGTGVGYTF
TRBV5-1	TRBJ2-1	CASSTGTSGNEQFF
TRBV6-5	TRBJ1-1	CATREGAGSTEAFF
TRBV25-1	TRBJ1-6	CASSRGQGWTLHF
TRBV11-2	TRBJ1-2	CASSLTAGEYGYTF
TRBV2	TRBJ2-3	CASMGDLITDTQYF
TRBV27	TRBJ1-1	CASSLYRGRSTEAFF
TRBV9	TRBJ2-7	CASSAGLAGYEQYF
TRBV10-2	TRBJ1-1	CASSRGQGFRGNTEAFF
TRBV29-1	TRBJ1-2	CSVDRVPTF
TRBV19	TRBJ2-3	CASQQVTDTQYF
TRBV10-1	TRBJ2-2	CASSDGATQGAGELFF
TRBV10-2	TRBJ1-2	CASSPLGGQGNGYTF
TRBV7-9	TRBJ1-2	CASSLGSPRDYGYTF
TRBV18	TRBJ1-2	CASSPTGDGYTF
TRBV7-8	TRBJ1-6	CASSLASSGGRVNSPLHF
TRBV7-2	TRBJ1-2	CASSYSPGGQDYGYTF